This T cell receptor beta chain derives from a study of T cells in Graves' hyperthyroidism and ophthalmopathy. Patients were aged 18 to 65, had disease duration under 2 months, and had newly diagnosed hyperthyroidism. Germline V gene sequence: CDR1 SGHTA, CDR2 FQGNSA. V shed 1 base and J shed 4 bases, with 13 bases lying between them. The CDR3 length is 15 residues. This clonotype came up many times. The TCR beta CDR3 regions underwent amplification using RNA transcripts as the source. First-round RT-PCR targeting the TCR CDR3 was performed with the HTBI primer set. MiXCR, applied by TCRdb to the multiplex PCR reads, yields one record per CDR3 protein. There are fewer than 400,000 distinct CDR3 sequences in the sample; 15% to 18% occur only once, and about 30% lies in the top ten.

The sequence was collected from a woman under 30 with Graves' hyperthyroidism that later progressed to Graves' ophthalmopathy. The chain has TRBV7-2 and TRBJ1-2, with TRBD1 as a possible D gene (5 bases). Sample: blood. CDR3: CASSLDEGRPYGYTF. The CDR3 DNA follows: TGTGCCAGCAGCTTAGATGAGGGGCGCCCCTATGGCTACACCTTC.